This T cell receptor (beta chain) emerged from a study of cytotoxic CD8 clonotypes in ibrutinib-treated CLL (dated by TCRdb to the early 2020s). Some background on the complete study: The cohort had ten to twelve relapsed/refractory and under 16 treatment-naive patients; 17 to 18 were IGHV unmutated. Of the approximately 90 people in the trial, about 27 had longitudinal samples available. Responses were partial in some 24 patients and complete in 2; after median approximately 67 months follow-up, roughly 14 stayed in remission and about twelve progressed. On average, each sample yielded around 230,000 productive templates and 85,000 to 95,000 productive rearrangements. Cryopreserved peripheral blood mononuclear cells were obtained before treatment, at response, and at either sustained remission or disease progression. The response samples were drawn at a median of approximately 12 months into treatment, with a range of roughly 6 to 36 months. Every sample from remission and from progressive disease was obtained while the patients were still on ibrutinib.

Beyond this particular receptor, the publication reports: Clonality rose at ibrutinib response, remained stable during sustained remission, and dropped back toward baseline at progression. Public clonotypes were found to be uncommon and were observed to contract or remain stable during treatment; the increase in clonality was shown to reflect expansion of private clonotypes at ibrutinib response. Sustained-remission and progressing patients did not have matched sampling times, and lymph node repertoires were not examined. At baseline, clonality was higher than in age-matched healthy donors and showed a strong correlation with circulating CD8+ T-cell counts.

On a MiSeq, deep resolution sequencing aimed for a depth between 1 in 1 million and 1 in 200,000 T cells, with each clonotype covered 10x on average. TCR beta libraries were generated with the immunoSEQ hsTCRB Kit. Per the source publication's procedure: Data were analyzed with ImmunoSEQ Data Assistant and ImmunoSEQ Analyzer, with V, D and J genes assigned per IMGT definitions. Clonality was computed as one minus normalized Shannon entropy of productive rearrangement frequencies, ranging from 0 to 1. Only overrepresented clonotypes making up at least 0.05% of each patient's repertoire were included in the public clonotype analysis. Fewer than 15 age-matched healthy donor repertoires from immuneACCESS served as clonality controls. TCRdb obtained this table from immuneACCESS and retained in-frame rearrangements with V and J assigned. These tables miss some clones; where compared with another copy, unresolved V genes account for less than half of the shortfall, and the remainder is unexplained. The DNA gave D and trimming, while V, J and clone size come from that table. The sample table holds 160,000 or so clones, of which about 88% were seen once. The ten most abundant clones make up around 3.1% of the sample.

Explained via the paper, the time point label denotes: progressive disease on ibrutinib. For TCR beta library preparation, roughly 2.2 micrograms of genomic DNA were isolated from cryopreserved PBMCs. High-throughput TCR beta sequencing was performed on longitudinal blood samples from CLL patients receiving ibrutinib monotherapy. The patients took part in an open-label, single-center phase 2 trial of ibrutinib monotherapy. V gives up 2 bases and J gives up 4 bases, and the segment between their germline ends measures 8 bases. CDR1 is given as MDHEN and CDR2 as SYDVKM, both from the germline V gene. The cysteine opens and the phenylalanine closes a CDR3 of 13 amino acids. Of the read, only the CDR3 DNA is kept; its 39 bases are in frame from base 1. On this clone itself: This clone's antigen is unknown. Base qualities are not at hand, and no much larger clone is one base apart.

This sequence uses TRBV28 and TRBJ1-2; the D gene is perhaps TRBD1, on 5 matching bases. The clonotype comes from a human donor with chronic lymphocytic leukemia. The source was PBMCs, collected at disease progression, from a patient treated with ibrutinib. The DNA sequence is given as TGTGCCAGCAGTTTACTTGGGGCCTATGGCTACACCTTC. It translates to CASSLLGAYGYTF.